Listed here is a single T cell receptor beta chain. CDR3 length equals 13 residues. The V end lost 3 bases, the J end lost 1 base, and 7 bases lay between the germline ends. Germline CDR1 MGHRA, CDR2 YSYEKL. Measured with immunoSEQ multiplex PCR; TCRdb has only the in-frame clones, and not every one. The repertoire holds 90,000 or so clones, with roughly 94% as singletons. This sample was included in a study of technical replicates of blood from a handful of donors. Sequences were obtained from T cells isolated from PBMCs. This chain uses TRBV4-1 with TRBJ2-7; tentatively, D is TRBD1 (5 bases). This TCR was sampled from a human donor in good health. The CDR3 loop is CASSHRESYEQYF. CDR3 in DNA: TGCGCCAGCAGCCACAGGGAATCCTACGAGCAGTACTTC.